These 30 T cell receptor beta chains originate from one sample sequenced in a study of technical replicates of blood from a handful of donors. Method: immunoSEQ multiplex PCR; TCRdb's copy keeps in-frame clones and lacks some. The sample has over 60,000 clones, roughly 89% seen once; the top ten hold more than 4.5%. Sequencing was carried out using PBMCs. These receptors all come from a human donor in good health. Some clones in this sample may be carry-over from other donors' samples.

The chain couples TRBV29-1 to TRBJ1-1; D remains unclear. The V gene lost 4 bases and the J gene lost 5 bases, with 14 bases spanning the gap. From germline, CDR1 is SQVTM and CDR2 ANQGSEA. The CDR3 is 13 residues long. CDR3 in amino acids: CSVVDSGYTEAFF. CDR3 DNA: TGCAGCGTTGTGGATTCGGGGTATACTGAAGCTTTCTTT.

The rearrangement uses TRBV4-2 and TRBJ1-5, with TRBD1 as a possible D gene (5 bases). The CDR3 loop spans 13 amino acids. The V gene's germline CDR1 is LGHNA and CDR2 YNFKEQ. Trimming pared 1 base from V and 6 bases from J, leaving 7 bases between. CDR3 in amino acids: CASSQGGGQPQHF. The CDR3 region has the DNA TGTGCCAGCAGCCAAGGGGGGGGTCAGCCCCAGCATTTT.

The genes are TRBV2 and TRBJ1-1, with TRBD1 identical over 7 bases. CDR3 length: 14 amino acids. The germline CDR1 and CDR2 sequences are SNHLY and FYNNEI. V lost 7 bases to trimming and J lost 1 base; unmatched junction nucleotides: 6. Here the CDR3 DNA reads TGTGCCAGCATTCTACAGGGGACGAACACTGAAGCTTTCTTT. Translated: CASILQGTNTEAFF.

The sample holds a few counts of this clone. This chain uses TRBV29-1 with TRBJ1-1; D is unclear. The V gene's germline CDR1 is SQVTM and CDR2 ANQGSEA. CDR3 length: 11 amino acids. Trimming stripped 6 bases from V and 7 bases from J, with 12 bases between. CDR3 amino acids: CSVTYGGEAFF. The CDR3 coding sequence is TGCAGCGTCACGTACGGCGGTGAAGCTTTCTTT. The full variable domain, with the rest looked up from reference TRBV29-1 and TRBJ1-1, is SAVISQKPSRDICQRGTSLTIQCQVDSQVTMMFWYRQQPGQSLTLIATANQGSEATYESGFVIDKFPISRPNLTFSTLTVSNMSPEDSSIYLCSVTYGGEAFFGQGTRLTVV.

This sequence joins TRBV30 and TRBJ1-5; unclear D gene. This CDR3 is built from 14 residues. Trimming took off 3 bases at V and 3 bases at J, with 12 bases between the two ends. The germline V gene has CDR1 GTSNPN and CDR2 SVGIG (reference sequence). DNA of the CDR3: TGTGCCTGGAGCGGTAGTGCTTTCAATCAGCCCCAGCATTTT. It translates to CAWSGSAFNQPQHF.

The chain recombines TRBV18 with TRBJ2-5; no clear D. V was trimmed by 4 bases and J by 9 bases, leaving 12 bases between them. CDR1 is KGHSH, CDR2 LQKENI, per germline. This CDR3 has 12 residues. The CDR3: CASSLKDEAQYF. DNA for the CDR3: TGTGCCAGCTCACTAAAGGATGAGGCCCAGTACTTC.

The V call is TRBV25-1, the J call TRBJ1-2, with 8 bases fitting TRBD1. The germline gives CDR1 MGHDK, CDR2 SYGVNS. Trimming cost V 6 bases and J 8 bases; bases outside gene matches: 5. The CDR3 length is 12 residues. Here the CDR3 DNA reads TGTGCCAGCAGGACAGGGGAATACGGCTACACCTTC. Amino acids: CASRTGEYGYTF.

This sequence joins TRBV2 and TRBJ2-3, with a possible D match to TRBD2 (5 bases). This CDR3 contains 14 residues. V lost 6 bases and J 2 bases, leaving 12 bases between the germline ends. The V gene's germline CDR1 is SNHLY and CDR2 FYNNEI. DNA of the CDR3: TGTGCCAGCAGAATCTCCGGGGACACAGATACGCAGTATTTT. Encoded protein: CASRISGDTDTQYF.

The chain carries TRBV5-6 and TRBJ1-6; D possibly corresponds to TRBD1 (5 bases). Trimming left V 1 base short and J 10 bases short, with 15 bases between. Per germline, CDR1 SGHDT and CDR2 YYEEEE. This CDR3 comprises 15 residues. The CDR3 is CASSLYSAGPSPLHF. The CDR3 DNA follows: TGTGCCAGCAGCTTGTATTCGGCAGGGCCCTCACCCCTCCACTTT.

The genes are TRBV4-1 and TRBJ2-3; TRBD2 aligns across 11 bases. Trimming at V came to 2 bases and at J to 6 bases, leaving 10 bases not matched to a gene. The germline V gene encodes CDR1 MGHRA and CDR2 YSYEKL. The CDR3 covers 17 residues. Written as DNA, the CDR3 is TGCGCCAGCAGCCAACGACCGACTAGCGGGACCCCGGATACGCAGTATTTT. Protein product: CASSQRPTSGTPDTQYF.

The chain combines TRBV2 with TRBJ2-2, with TRBD1 matching over 10 bases. Trimming at V came to 10 bases and at J to 7 bases, leaving 6 bases not matched to a gene. The CDR3 sequence is 13 residues long. Germline CDR1 is SNHLY and CDR2 is FYNNEI. For the CDR3, the DNA is TGTGCCACCCGACAGGGGGCTAGCGGGGAGCTGTTTTTT. Amino acid sequence: CATRQGASGELFF. The complete variable domain, with remaining parts taken from reference TRBV2 and TRBJ2-2, reads EPEVTQTPSHQVTQMGQEVILRCVPISNHLYFYWYRQILGQKVEFLVSFYNNEISEKSEIFDDQFSVERPDGSNFTLKIRSTKLEDSAMYFCATRQGASGELFFGEGSRLTVL.

The chain links TRBV6-6 to TRBJ1-1; TRBD1 might be the D (6 bases). This CDR3 contains 16 residues. Per germline, CDR1 MNHNY and CDR2 SVGAGI (reference sequence). V shed 3 bases and J shed 1 base, with 15 bases lying between them. This chain's CDR3 is CASSYPKDSSNTEAFF. The DNA for the CDR3 is TGTGCCAGCAGTTATCCAAAGGACAGCTCGAACACTGAAGCTTTCTTT.

The chain recombines TRBV20-1 with TRBJ1-2; D not certain. The V end was cut by 5 bases, the J end by 5 bases, with 9 bases between. This CDR3 comprises 11 residues. CDR1 is DFQATT, CDR2 SNEGSKA, per germline (reference sequence). CDR3 nucleotides: TGCAGTGCTCTCCCGGTTTATGGCTACACCTTC. This gives the protein CSALPVYGYTF.

The V gene is TRBV10-3, the J gene TRBJ1-3, with D hard to call. Germline V lookup: CDR1 ENHRY, CDR2 SYGVKD. Trimming cost V 11 bases and J 0 bases, with 14 bases left between them. The CDR3 has 14 amino acids. CDR3: CASGNSNSGNTIYF. In nucleotides, the CDR3 is TGTGCCTCCGGGAACAGCAACTCTGGAAACACCATATATTTT.

The chain joins TRBV7-2 to TRBJ1-5, with TRBD1 matching over 9 bases. The length of the CDR3 is 15 residues. V gave up 5 bases and J gave up 2 bases; unmatched junction bases: 4. Germline values: CDR1 SGHTA, CDR2 FQGNSA. CDR3 sequence (DNA): TGTGCCAGCAGCACTCGGACAGGGGGCAATCAGCCCCAGCATTTT. This sequence encodes CASSTRTGGNQPQHF.

The chain uses TRBV7-2 and TRBJ1-2, with 10 positions matching TRBD1. The CDR3 totals 14 residues. Germline loops: CDR1 SGHTA, CDR2 FQGNSA. Trimming cost V 5 bases and J 2 bases; bases outside gene matches: 2. CDR3 protein: CASSQDRGNYGYTF. CDR3 nucleotide sequence: TGTGCCAGCAGCCAGGACAGGGGGAACTATGGCTACACCTTC.

CDR3 protein: CASSNRLAGKGELFF. The CDR3 DNA is TGTGCCAGCAGCAATCGACTAGCGGGGAAGGGGGAGCTGTTTTTT. The gene calls are TRBV11-2 and TRBJ2-2, with 11 bases identical to TRBD2. V was pared by 5 bases and J by 8 bases, with 7 bases of the junction left unmatched. The CDR3 spans 15 residues. Germline values: CDR1 SGHAT, CDR2 FQNNGV.

The genes are TRBV7-2 and TRBJ2-7; a weak D match, TRBD2 (6 bases). Germline CDR1 is SGHTA and CDR2 is FQGNSA. V was shortened by 1 base and J by 2 bases, with 9 bases between the two germline ends. The CDR3 totals 14 residues. The CDR3 loop reads CASSLVRGTYEQYF. CDR3 bases: TGTGCCAGCAGCTTAGTACGGGGGACCTACGAGCAGTACTTC.

The V and J genes are TRBV6-5 and TRBJ2-1; TRBD1 agrees at 10 bases. The V segment lost 6 bases and the J segment 7 bases; nucleotides outside the gene matches: 9. CDR1 and CDR2 from the germline V gene are MNHEY and SVGAGI. CDR3 length: 15 amino acids. The DNA of the CDR3 is TGTGCCAGCAGAAGGGGGACAGGGGTGCTTAATGAGCAGTTCTTC. Protein: CASRRGTGVLNEQFF.

The chain has TRBV2 and TRBJ2-2; possible D gene TRBD1, 6 bases. V lost 1 base, J lost 5 bases, and 14 bases lay in between. Per the germline V gene, CDR1 is SNHLY and CDR2 is FYNNEI. CDR3 length: 16 amino acids. The CDR3 spells CASSEGGPERTGELFF. The DNA of the CDR3 is TGTGCCAGCAGTGAAGGGGGGCCGGAGCGGACCGGGGAGCTGTTTTTT. Supplemented by reference TRBV2 and TRBJ2-2, the full variable domain reads EPEVTQTPSHQVTQMGQEVILRCVPISNHLYFYWYRQILGQKVEFLVSFYNNEISEKSEIFDDQFSVERPDGSNFTLKIRSTKLEDSAMYFCASSEGGPERTGELFFGEGSRLTVL.

CDR3 sequence: CASSPGRETQYF. As DNA, the CDR3 is TGTGCCAGCAGCCCGGGTCGGGAGACCCAGTACTTC. V and J are TRBV4-2 and TRBJ2-5; D unresolved. V was trimmed by 4 bases and J by 5 bases, leaving 8 bases between them. The CDR3 length is 12 residues. CDR1 is LGHNA, CDR2 YNFKEQ, per germline.

The chain has TRBV7-3 and TRBJ1-1; 7 nucleotides match TRBD1. J was trimmed by 4 bases and V by 6 bases; bases with no gene match: 8. CDR3 length equals 14 residues. The germline V gene has CDR1 SGHTA and CDR2 FQGTGA. CDR3 region: CASRPGWDSTEAFF. CDR3 DNA: TGTGCCAGCAGACCAGGGTGGGACAGCACTGAAGCTTTCTTT.

V is TRBV4-1 and J is TRBJ2-1; TRBD2 matches 9 bases. This CDR3 is 14 amino acids long. J lost 10 bases, V lost 4 bases, and 8 bases had no gene match. Germline V gene lookup returns CDR1 MGHRA and CDR2 YSYEKL. The CDR3 spells CASSPGVAGDEQFF. The DNA for the CDR3 is TGCGCCAGCAGCCCCGGGGTAGCGGGGGACGAGCAGTTCTTC.

This chain links TRBV29-1 with TRBJ2-1, with TRBD1 identical over 7 bases. Germline CDR1 is SQVTM and CDR2 is ANQGSEA. The CDR3 is 14 amino acids. V was clipped by 7 bases and J by 6 bases; unmatched bases: 12. The CDR3 here is CSGLGQIFGNEQFF. The CDR3 DNA reads as TGCAGCGGGCTGGGACAGATTTTCGGCAATGAGCAGTTCTTC.

The V and J genes are TRBV29-1 and TRBJ1-1, with D maybe TRBD1 (6 bases). The CDR3 consists of 14 residues. Trimming stripped 2 bases from V and 2 bases from J, with 12 bases between. Germline V CDR1 and CDR2: SQVTM, ANQGSEA. CDR3 sequence (DNA): TGCAGCGTTGAATTGGGGACAATAAACACTGAAGCTTTCTTT. This gives the protein CSVELGTINTEAFF.

This clone was seen more than once but under ten times. This chain connects TRBV7-8 to TRBJ1-5; D possibly corresponds to TRBD1 (6 bases). V lost 1 base and J 3 bases, leaving 13 bases between the germline ends. CDR3 length: 16 residues. The germline V gene has CDR1 SGHVS and CDR2 FQNEAQ. This CDR3 is CASSLGRQEYNQPQHF. As DNA, the CDR3 is TGTGCCAGCAGCTTAGGGAGACAGGAGTACAATCAGCCCCAGCATTTT.

This chain uses TRBV11-3 with TRBJ2-1; 8 nucleotides line up with TRBD2. The CDR3 covers 13 residues. Germline trimming cut 8 bases from V and 8 bases from J; bases unmatched to any gene: 8. Germline CDR1 is SGHNT and CDR2 is YENEEA. The CDR3 nucleotides are TGTGCCAGCGCCGGGGGGGTTGGCTATGAGCAGTTCTTC. Translated, it gives CASAGGVGYEQFF.

V gene TRBV6-1 combines with J gene TRBJ2-1, with 13 bases matching TRBD2. The germline CDR1 and CDR2 sequences are MNHNS and SASEGT. The CDR3 covers 15 residues. V lost 6 bases to trimming and J lost 6 bases; unmatched junction nucleotides: 5. The chain's CDR3 is CASRGLAGSTNEQFF. As DNA, the CDR3 is TGTGCCAGCAGGGGACTAGCGGGGAGTACCAATGAGCAGTTCTTC.

Only one count was recorded for this clone. The rearrangement uses TRBV30 and TRBJ2-1; D unclear. V was pared by 1 base and J by 4 bases, with 2 bases between. From germline, CDR1 is GTSNPN and CDR2 SVGIG (reference sequence). CDR3 length: 11 residues. CDR3 coding DNA: TGTGCCTGGAGTGCATACAATGAGCAGTTCTTC. Its protein product is CAWSAYNEQFF.

V is TRBV7-2 and J is TRBJ1-3; 12 positions match TRBD1. The CDR3 is 17 amino acids. CDR1 and CDR2 (germline): SGHTA, FQGNSA. V lost 5 bases to trimming and J lost 3 bases; unmatched junction nucleotides: 8. CDR3 protein: CASSTRGQGAGGNTIYF. The CDR3 DNA is TGTGCCAGCAGCACACGGGGACAGGGGGCGGGTGGAAACACCATATATTTT.